The clone carrying this T cell receptor (beta chain) was picked up many times. Its antigen remains unidentified. The study amplified TCR beta CDR3 regions using RNA transcripts. An initial RT-PCR round employing HTBI primers preceded a second-round multiplex PCR. TCRdb re-called the multiplex PCR reads with MiXCR, one entry per CDR3 protein. The data show around 670,000 distinct CDR3 sequences, 40% seen once. This sample was included in a study of Graves' ophthalmopathy and Graves' hyperthyroidism. Findings of the study overall: In predicting ophthalmopathy progression, the model reached over 55% sensitivity and around 72% specificity. Among expanded thyroid clonotypes above 0.001 frequency, most also occurred in blood.

The source of this sequence is an adult man with Graves' ophthalmopathy. Specimen: peripheral blood.

CDR3 protein: CSAVPTGSYTEAFF. Here the CDR3 DNA reads TGCAGCGCAGTACCGACAGGGTCGTACACTGAAGCTTTCTTT. The chain employs TRBV29-1 and TRBJ1-1; 7 bases line up with TRBD1. Germline V gene lookup returns CDR1 SQVTM and CDR2 ANQGSEA. The length of the CDR3 is 14 residues. The V and J ends lost 7 bases and 3 bases, in that order; junction bases with no gene match: 11.